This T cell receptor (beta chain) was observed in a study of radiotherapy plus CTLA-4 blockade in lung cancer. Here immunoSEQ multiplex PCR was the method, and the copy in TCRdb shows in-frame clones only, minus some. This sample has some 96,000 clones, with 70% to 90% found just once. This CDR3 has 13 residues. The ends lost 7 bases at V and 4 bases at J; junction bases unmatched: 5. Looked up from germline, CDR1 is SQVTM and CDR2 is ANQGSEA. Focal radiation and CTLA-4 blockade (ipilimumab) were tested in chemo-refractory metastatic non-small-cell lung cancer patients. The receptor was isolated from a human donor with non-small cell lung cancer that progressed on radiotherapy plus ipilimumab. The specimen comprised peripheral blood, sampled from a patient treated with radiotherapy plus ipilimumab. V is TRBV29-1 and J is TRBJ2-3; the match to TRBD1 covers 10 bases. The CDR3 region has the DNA TGCAGCGCCGACAGGGGGCTCGCAGATACGCAGTATTTT. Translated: CSADRGLADTQYF.